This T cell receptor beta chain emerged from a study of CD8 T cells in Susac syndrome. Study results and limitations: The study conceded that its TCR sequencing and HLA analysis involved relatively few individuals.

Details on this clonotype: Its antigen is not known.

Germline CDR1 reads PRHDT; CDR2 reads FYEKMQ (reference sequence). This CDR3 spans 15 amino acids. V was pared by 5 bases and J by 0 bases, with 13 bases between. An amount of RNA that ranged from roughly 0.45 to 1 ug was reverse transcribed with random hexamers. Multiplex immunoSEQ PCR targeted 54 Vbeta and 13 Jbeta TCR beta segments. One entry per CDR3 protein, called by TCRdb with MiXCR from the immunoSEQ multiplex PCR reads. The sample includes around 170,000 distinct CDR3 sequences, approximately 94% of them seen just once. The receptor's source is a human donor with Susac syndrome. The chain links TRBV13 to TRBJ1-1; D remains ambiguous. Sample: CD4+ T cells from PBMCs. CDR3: CASSATRTLNTEAFF. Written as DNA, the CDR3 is TGTGCCAGCAGCGCCACACGTACACTGAACACTGAAGCTTTCTTT.